These 27 T cell receptor beta chains were all obtained from the same sample, sequenced in a study of identical twins. TCRdb passed the 5' RACE reads through MiXCR, listing each CDR3 protein once. The sample holds roughly 690,000 distinct CDR3 sequences, 5.5% to 6.5% seen once. The sequenced sample consisted of naive T cells sorted from blood. The receptors here all came from a man aged 18-30 years in good health.

The J gene is TRBJ2-6, the V gene TRBV7-9; possibly TRBD2 for D (7 bases). V lost 5 bases, J lost 0 bases, and 14 bases lay in between. Germline V CDR1 and CDR2: SEHNR, FQNEAQ (reference sequence). This CDR3 has 17 residues. In nucleotides, the CDR3 is TGTGCCAGCAGCCCGCGGGGGCTAAGCTCTGGGGCCAACGTCCTGACTTTC. Translating gives CASSPRGLSSGANVLTF.

In this sample, this clonotype turned up a few times. The V gene is TRBV28, the J gene TRBJ2-5; D is possibly TRBD1 or TRBD2 (5 bases each). In germline, CDR1 is MDHEN, CDR2 SYDVKM. CDR3 length: 18 residues. The ends were cut back, 4 bases at V and 5 bases at J, with 26 bases in the middle. The CDR3 nucleotides are TGTGCCAGCAGTTCGCCACTAAAGCCAGGGACGTGGGAGGAGACCCAGTACTTC. Its protein product is CASSSPLKPGTWEETQYF.

This clonotype occurred a few times. V and J are TRBV12-3 or TRBV12-4 and TRBJ1-1; TRBD1 might be the D (6 bases). Trimming stripped 8 bases from V and 0 bases from J, with 10 bases between. The CDR3 is made up of 13 amino acids. The CDR3 nucleotides are TGTGCCAGCCGGGGGCTGATGAACACTGAAGCTTTCTTT. This encodes CASRGLMNTEAFF.

The chain employs TRBV28 and TRBJ2-7; perhaps D is TRBD1 or TRBD2 (5 bases each). Germline CDR1 MDHEN, CDR2 SYDVKM. V was clipped by 6 bases and J by 2 bases, with 11 bases between them. The CDR3 runs to 13 residues. DNA of the CDR3: TGTGCCAGCAGGGGACGGAGACCCTACGAGCAGTACTTC. Amino acids: CASRGRRPYEQYF.

The gene calls are TRBV4-1 and TRBJ2-6; no firm D call. The germline gives CDR1 MGHRA, CDR2 YSYEKL. The CDR3 spans 13 residues. Trimming cost V 2 bases and J 4 bases, with 3 bases left between them. CDR3 sequence: CASSQMGANVLTF. The CDR3 DNA sequence: TGCGCCAGCAGCCAAATGGGGGCCAACGTCCTGACTTTC.

The sample holds many counts of this clonotype. The rearrangement uses TRBV12-3 or TRBV12-4 and TRBJ1-2; D call uncertain. Deletions cut 6 bases from V and 0 bases from J, with 8 bases between. This CDR3 has 13 residues. CDR3 residues: CASSETANYGYTF. Written as DNA, the CDR3 is TGTGCCAGCAGCGAAACAGCTAACTATGGCTACACCTTC.

This clonotype was seen a few times. This sequence joins TRBV20-1 and TRBJ2-1; 8 bases map to TRBD1. V lost 6 bases to trimming and J lost 10 bases; unmatched junction nucleotides: 8. The germline V gene has CDR1 DFQATT and CDR2 SNEGSKA (reference sequence). CDR3 length: 12 amino acids. This chain's CDR3 is CSASGGVKEQFF. As DNA, the CDR3 is TGCAGTGCCTCAGGGGGCGTGAAAGAGCAGTTCTTC.

The rearrangement joins TRBV7-8 to TRBJ1-5, with 9 bases lining up with TRBD1. The V gene end was trimmed by 5 bases and the J gene end by 5 bases; junction bases not matched to a gene: 13. This CDR3 spans 17 amino acids. CDR1 is SGHVS and CDR2 is FQNEAQ in the germline V gene. CDR3: CASSVILGTGSYQPQHF. The CDR3 region has the DNA TGTGCCAGCAGCGTAATACTCGGGACAGGGTCGTATCAGCCCCAGCATTTT.

As to this clonotype: A much larger clone sits a single nucleotide away, making a read error possible. The gene calls are TRBV20-1 and TRBJ2-5, with a weak D call TRBD2 (6 bases). Per the germline V gene, CDR1 is DFQATT and CDR2 is SNEGSKA (reference sequence). This CDR3 has 14 residues. With 4 bases removed from V and 9 bases from J, the gap between germline ends came to 21 bases. CDR3: CSAIGGRRWEAQYF. CDR3 sequence (DNA): TGCAGTGCTATAGGTGGGAGAAGGTGGGAGGCCCAGTACTTC.

This clonotype was observed a few times. V gene TRBV7-9 combines with J gene TRBJ2-1; 16 bases agree with TRBD2. This CDR3 spans 15 amino acids. Germline V CDR1 and CDR2: SEHNR, FQNEAQ (reference sequence). V shed 11 bases, J shed 8 bases, and the junction held 9 bases outside the gene matches. The CDR3 nucleotides read TGTGCCGAAACGGGACTAGCGGGAGGGGGGGATGAGCAGTTCTTC. Translating gives CAETGLAGGGDEQFF.

This clonotype was counted at least ten times. The V and J genes are TRBV29-1 and TRBJ2-1; D may be TRBD1 (5 bases). V shed 2 bases and J shed 15 bases, with 14 bases lying between them. The CDR3 has 11 amino acids. CDR1 is SQVTM and CDR2 is ANQGSEA in the germline V gene. This CDR3 reads CSVELGQMGFF. CDR3 nucleotides: TGCAGCGTTGAATTAGGACAAATGGGGTTCTTC.

This clonotype was detected many times. The chain links TRBV24-1 to TRBJ2-3, with unresolved D. Germline CDR1 is KGHDR and CDR2 is SFDVKD. There are 11 residues in the CDR3. The V end was cut by 5 bases, the J end by 8 bases, with 7 bases between. The DNA for the CDR3 is TGTGCCACCAGTGCGACCGGTACGCAGTATTTT. Its protein product is CATSATGTQYF.

This clonotype was seen repeatedly, ten times or more. The V and J genes are TRBV5-1 and TRBJ1-1; D unclear. CDR1 and CDR2 (germline): SGHRS, YFSETQ. The V gene lost 1 base and the J gene lost 7 bases, with 8 bases spanning the gap. This CDR3 has 12 residues. CDR3 sequence reads: CASSLSNREAFF. The DNA for the CDR3 is TGCGCCAGCAGCTTGTCCAACCGTGAAGCTTTCTTT.

This clonotype was seen many times. The chain recombines TRBV6-2 or TRBV6-3 with TRBJ2-7; D is possibly TRBD2 (5 bases). The CDR3 is 13 amino acids. The germline V gene encodes CDR1 MNHEY and CDR2 SVGEGT. Trimming left V 0 bases short and J 7 bases short, with 10 bases between. DNA for the CDR3: TGTGCCAGCAGTTACTCCGGGGTAGAGGAGCAGTACTTC. It translates to CASSYSGVEEQYF.

The sample holds many counts of this clonotype. The chain couples TRBV6-5 to TRBJ2-2, with 7 nucleotides matching TRBD1. J was trimmed by 4 bases and V by 2 bases; bases with no gene match: 4. The CDR3 runs 15 residues. Per the germline V gene, CDR1 is MNHEY and CDR2 is SVGAGI. The chain's CDR3 is CASSYTTGSTGELFF. DNA for the CDR3: TGTGCCAGCAGTTACACGACAGGGTCCACCGGGGAGCTGTTTTTT.

This clonotype has at least ten counts. The chain recombines TRBV7-2 with TRBJ2-3; no reliable D call. Germline V CDR1 and CDR2: SGHTA, FQGNSA. The CDR3 runs to 14 residues. Trimming shortened V by 5 bases and J by 1 base, and 10 bases separated the two germline ends. The CDR3 nucleotides read TGTGCCAGCAGCCAGCCGGTGGGCACAGATACGCAGTATTTT. Residues: CASSQPVGTDTQYF.

This clonotype turned up a few times. The gene calls are TRBV20-1 and TRBJ2-3, with TRBD2 matching over 7 bases. Germline CDR1 reads DFQATT; CDR2 reads SNEGSKA (reference sequence). V dropped 6 bases and J dropped 0; count of bases not matched to a gene: 15. This CDR3 region has 17 residues. The CDR3: CSAPTAASGASTDTQYF. CDR3 sequence (DNA): TGCAGTGCCCCAACAGCTGCTAGCGGCGCTAGCACAGATACGCAGTATTTT.

This clonotype has at least ten counts. In DNA, the CDR3 is TGCGCCAGCAGCTTGAAGGGAGGGCCAATAGATACGCAGTATTTT. Translated, it gives CASSLKGGPIDTQYF. This sequence joins TRBV5-1 and TRBJ2-3; 7 positions match TRBD2. The germline V gene has CDR1 SGHRS and CDR2 YFSETQ. CDR3 size: 15 residues. The trim removed 1 base at V and 5 bases at J, leaving 7 bases unmatched. Full variable domain (remainder filled in from reference TRBV5-1 and TRBJ2-3): KAGVTQTPRYLIKTRGQQVTLSCSPISGHRSVSWYQQTPGQGLQFLFEYFSETQRNKGNFPGRFSGRQFSNSRSEMNVSTLELGDSALYLCASSLKGGPIDTQYFGPGTRLTVL.

The J gene is TRBJ2-5, the V gene TRBV14; D ambiguous. Germline V gene lookup returns CDR1 SGHDN and CDR2 FVKESK. The CDR3 is 13 residues long. Trimming left V 6 bases short and J 1 base short, with 9 bases between. Written as DNA, the CDR3 is TGTGCCAGCAGTGGAACACTCCAAGAGACCCAGTACTTC. This codes for CASSGTLQETQYF.

The rearrangement links TRBV4-2 to TRBJ2-7, with D tentatively TRBD2 (5 bases). The germline V gene encodes CDR1 LGHNA and CDR2 YNFKEQ. This CDR3 region has 14 residues. The V end was cut by 8 bases, the J end by 0 bases, with 14 bases between. The CDR3 sequence is CASHLIGSSYEQYF. The CDR3 region has the DNA TGTGCCAGCCACCTAATTGGGAGCTCCTACGAGCAGTACTTC.

This clonotype was found a few times. The rearrangement uses TRBV10-3 and TRBJ2-7, with D possibly matching TRBD2 (5 bases). The CDR3 spans 16 residues. Germline assignment: CDR1 ENHRY and CDR2 SYGVKD. V lost 0 bases and J 4 bases, leaving 16 bases between the germline ends. The CDR3, as DNA: TGTGCCATCAGTGAGTCCTACACACGGGATGATTACGAGCAGTACTTC. This encodes CAISESYTRDDYEQYF.

V is TRBV28 and J is TRBJ2-1; the match to TRBD2 covers 12 bases. CDR3 length equals 16 residues. Per germline, CDR1 MDHEN and CDR2 SYDVKM. Germline trimming cut 6 bases from V and 9 bases from J; bases unmatched to any gene: 12. The CDR3: CASRLTLAGGPGEQFF. CDR3 sequence (DNA): TGTGCCAGCAGGCTCACTCTAGCGGGAGGGCCGGGTGAGCAGTTCTTC. The whole variable domain, filled in from reference TRBV28 and TRBJ2-1, reads DVKVTQSSRYLVKRTGEKVFLECVQDMDHENMFWYRQDPGLGLRLIYFSYDVKMKEKGDIPEGYSVSREKKERFSLILESASTNQTSMYLCASRLTLAGGPGEQFFGPGTRLTVL.

This clonotype was seen more than once but under ten times. The gene calls are TRBV2 and TRBJ2-1; unclear D gene. V was shortened by 2 bases and J by 6 bases, with 14 bases between the two germline ends. The CDR3 has 15 residues. The germline V gene has CDR1 SNHLY and CDR2 FYNNEI. The CDR3 bases are TGTGCCAGCAGTGAAACCCCACTCACGGGCAATGAGCAGTTCTTC. Its protein is CASSETPLTGNEQFF.

This clonotype was found many times. This sequence joins TRBV19 and TRBJ2-7; tentatively, D is TRBD2 (5 bases). CDR1 and CDR2 (germline): LNHDA, SQIVND (reference sequence). The V and J ends lost 5 bases and 0 bases respectively, with 14 bases between them. This CDR3 spans 15 amino acids. The CDR3 spells CASSPRTGSSYEQYV. The CDR3 DNA follows: TGTGCCAGTAGTCCACGGACGGGAAGCTCCTACGAGCAGTACGTC.

This clonotype appeared many times. The chain joins TRBV29-1 to TRBJ2-3, with D perhaps being TRBD1 or TRBD2 (5 bases each). Germline-derived CDR1 and CDR2 are SQVTM and ANQGSEA. V lost 3 bases to trimming and J lost 2 bases, with 9 bases between them. The CDR3 consists of 13 residues. In nucleotides, the CDR3 is TGCAGCGTTGAGGGGACGTTCACAGATACGCAGTATTTT. The encoded protein is CSVEGTFTDTQYF.

This clonotype was counted at least ten times. The chain uses TRBV12-3 or TRBV12-4 and TRBJ2-1; 14 nucleotides agree with TRBD2. The CDR3 has 15 residues. Trimming removed 7 bases from V and 5 bases from J; junction bases left unmatched: 4. The CDR3 sequence: CASTSGLAGDNEQFF. The CDR3 region has the DNA TGTGCCAGCACCTCGGGACTAGCGGGGGACAATGAGCAGTTCTTC.

This clonotype has more than one count but fewer than ten. The chain links TRBV18 to TRBJ2-5; D is unresolved. V shed 6 bases and J shed 5 bases, with 13 bases lying between them. CDR3 length: 13 amino acids. The germline V gene has CDR1 KGHSH and CDR2 LQKENI. The chain's CDR3 is CASSQAEWETQYF. DNA of the CDR3: TGTGCCAGCTCCCAGGCGGAGTGGGAGACCCAGTACTTC.